One sample yielded the 14 T cell receptor beta chains listed below, sequenced in a study of naive and memory T cell subsets (dated by TCRdb to 2017 to 2019). Libraries were made using UMI-ligation and nested PCR. Sequencing relied on an Illumina MiSeq. The beta constant-region primer was an equimolar mix of two oligonucleotides covering both TRBC1 and TRBC2. The public reads were run again by TCRdb, first through fastp at Q25 and then through MiXCR, and only productive beta chains were kept. Entries are consolidated by CDR3 protein sequence, retaining the most common genes and DNA. This sample lists tens of thousands of distinct CDR3 sequences; around 6.5% were detected once. The ten biggest clones cover over 1.5% of the sample. Sequenced material: central memory CD4+ T cells from blood. The meaning of the sample's cell subset or site label: central memory, CD45RA- CD27+. The receptors were gathered from a human donor in good health.

This clonotype came up many times. V usage is TRBV20-1 and J usage is TRBJ1-2; weak D call: TRBD1 (5 bases). Germline lookup yields CDR1 DFQATT and CDR2 SNEGSKA (reference sequence). The CDR3 totals 13 residues. V lost 6 bases to trimming and J lost 7 bases, with 18 bases between them. The CDR3 loop is CSARPQGWSGYTF. The CDR3 DNA reads as TGCAGTGCCCGACCCCAGGGCTGGAGTGGCTACACCTTC.

This clonotype was counted at least ten times. This chain joins TRBV5-1 and TRBJ1-2; 7 bases map to TRBD1. V lost 6 bases to trimming and J lost 4 bases; unmatched junction nucleotides: 3. Germline CDR1 SGHRS, CDR2 YFSETQ. The CDR3 runs to 12 residues. Here the CDR3 reads CASTDRAYGYTF. In DNA form, the CDR3 reads TGCGCCAGCACTGACAGGGCCTATGGCTACACCTTC. The complete variable domain, with remaining parts taken from reference TRBV5-1 and TRBJ1-2, reads KAGVTQTPRYLIKTRGQQVTLSCSPISGHRSVSWYQQTPGQGLQFLFEYFSETQRNKGNFPGRFSGRQFSNSRSEMNVSTLELGDSALYLCASTDRAYGYTFGSGTRLTVV.

V is TRBV7-2 and J is TRBJ1-5; no clear D gene. V was clipped by 1 base and J by 3 bases, with 10 bases between them. This CDR3 has 15 amino acids. In germline, CDR1 is SGHTA, CDR2 FQGNSA. In DNA, the CDR3 is TGTGCCAGCAGCTTAGGATCAAGCAACAATCAGCCCCAGCATTTT. This gives the protein CASSLGSSNNQPQHF.

Many counts were recorded for this clonotype. V gene TRBV19 combines with J gene TRBJ1-2, with D perhaps TRBD1 (5 bases). The CDR3 has 15 residues. V was clipped by 5 bases and J by 6 bases, with 19 bases between them. In germline, CDR1 is LNHDA, CDR2 SQIVND (reference sequence). Here the CDR3 reads CASSAPPQGFDGYTF. The DNA for the CDR3 is TGTGCCAGTAGTGCCCCCCCCCAGGGATTCGATGGCTACACCTTC.

This clonotype was seen ten or more times. The V and J genes are TRBV20-1 and TRBJ2-2; 10 bases agree with TRBD1. With V trimmed by 5 bases and J by 4 bases, 7 bases remained unmatched. This CDR3 spans 15 amino acids. Germline CDR1 and CDR2: DFQATT and SNEGSKA (reference sequence). CDR3 bases: TGCAGTGCTCGTCCTCGGGACAGGGGCACCGGGGAGCTGTTTTTT. The encoded protein is CSARPRDRGTGELFF.

This clonotype came up many times. The chain joins TRBV3-1 to TRBJ1-3; 7 nucleotides line up with TRBD1. Germline CDR1 reads LGHDT; CDR2 reads YNNKEL (reference sequence). V trimming: 4 bases; J trimming: 4 bases; junction bases outside the gene matches: 4. The CDR3 is made up of 14 amino acids. The CDR3 region has the DNA TGTGCCAGCAGCCGGACAGGTCGCGGAAACACCATATATTTT. Protein sequence: CASSRTGRGNTIYF.

This clonotype was recorded a few times. V is TRBV10-3 and J is TRBJ2-7, with 14 bases that match TRBD2. Trimming took 6 bases from V and 2 from J; bases not matched to a gene: 18. The CDR3 is made up of 20 amino acids. The V gene's germline CDR1 is ENHRY and CDR2 SYGVKD. The CDR3 reads CAIRKGLAGGGDLSAYEQYF. In nucleotides, the CDR3 is TGTGCCATCAGGAAAGGACTAGCGGGAGGAGGGGACCTATCCGCCTACGAGCAGTACTTC.

This clonotype was recorded at least ten times. CDR3 sequence (DNA): TGTGCCAGCAGCCGCCACGCGGAGCTGTTTTTT. It is translated as CASSRHAELFF. V gene TRBV14 combines with J gene TRBJ2-2; D unclear. Germline assignment: CDR1 SGHDN and CDR2 FVKESK. Trimming removed 4 bases from V and 10 bases from J, with 7 bases in between. The CDR3 covers 11 residues.

At least ten counts were recorded for this clonotype. In DNA form, the CDR3 reads TGTGCCAACTTCACACGTGGGGGGCACTCAGAAGAGACCCAGTACTTC. Amino acids: CANFTRGGHSEETQYF. The chain couples TRBV7-3 to TRBJ2-5, with D tentatively TRBD1 or TRBD2 (6 bases each). Trimming took off 10 bases at V and 3 bases at J, with 24 bases between the two ends. The germline V gene encodes CDR1 SGHTA and CDR2 FQGTGA. The CDR3 runs 16 residues. Looking up the rest from reference TRBV7-3 and TRBJ2-5 gives the full variable domain: GAGVSQTPSNKVTEKGKYVELRCDPISGHTALYWYRQSLGQGPEFLIYFQGTGAADDSGLPNDRFFAVRPEGSVSTLKIQRTERGDSAVYLCANFTRGGHSEETQYFGPGTRLLVL.

This clonotype appeared many times. The chain joins TRBV11-3 to TRBJ1-5; D unresolved. Between the trimmed V and J ends, which lost 2 bases and 4 bases, there was a span of 3 bases. CDR3 length equals 12 residues. In germline, CDR1 is SGHNT, CDR2 YENEEA. The DNA for the CDR3 is TGTGCCAGCAGCTTAATGAATCAGCCCCAGCATTTT. This codes for CASSLMNQPQHF.

V and J are TRBV5-6 and TRBJ2-3; D gene ambiguous. CDR1 and CDR2 from the germline V gene are SGHDT and YYEEEE. This CDR3 contains 12 residues. The germline V and J ends were trimmed by 2 bases and 10 bases, with 11 bases remaining between them. The CDR3 loop reads CASSFGPGAQYF. The CDR3 DNA reads TGTGCCAGCAGCTTCGGGCCCGGAGCGCAGTATTTT.

This chain's CDR3 is CASSQDRRVFDANEKLFF. CDR3 bases: TGTGCCAGCAGCCAAGATCGGCGGGTATTCGATGCTAATGAAAAACTGTTTTTT. V gene TRBV3-1 combines with J gene TRBJ1-4; D remains unclear. Germline V gene lookup returns CDR1 LGHDT and CDR2 YNNKEL (reference sequence). Trimming cost V 0 bases and J 3 bases, with 17 bases left between them. CDR3 length: 18 residues.

The CDR3 DNA follows: TGTGCCTGGAGTCCGACATGGAACACTGAAGCTTTCTTT. Amino acids: CAWSPTWNTEAFF. This chain connects TRBV30 to TRBJ1-1; D is unresolved. The V gene's germline CDR1 is GTSNPN and CDR2 SVGIG (reference sequence). There are 13 residues in the CDR3. The V gene lost 2 bases and the J gene lost 1 base, with 8 bases spanning the gap.

This clonotype came up many times. The rearrangement joins TRBV7-2 to TRBJ2-7; 11 positions match TRBD2. The CDR3 contains 15 residues. The germline V gene encodes CDR1 SGHTA and CDR2 FQGNSA. V shed 3 bases, J shed 0 bases, and the junction held 1 base outside the gene matches. The CDR3 sequence is CASSFTSGGSYEQYF. The CDR3 DNA is TGTGCCAGCAGCTTTACTAGCGGGGGCTCCTACGAGCAGTACTTC. The full variable domain, rest sourced from reference TRBV7-2 and TRBJ2-7, is GAGVSQSPSNKVTEKGKDVELRCDPISGHTALYWYRQSLGQGLEFLIYFQGNSAPDKSGLPSDRFSAERTGGSVSTLTIQRTQQEDSAVYLCASSFTSGGSYEQYFGPGTRLTVT.